Listed here are 8 T cell receptor beta chains from one sample, sequenced in a study of shared clonotypes between healthy human individuals. This table comes from immunoSEQ multiplex PCR, and its TCRdb copy is limited to in-frame clones, with some not included. The sample carries about 1 million clones, 75% recorded once. The specimen sequenced was memory CD4+ T cells sorted from blood. Indicated subset: CD45RA-negative fraction. Receptors were obtained from a young man in good health.

The chain has TRBV6-4 and TRBJ1-2; D not certain. V was shortened by 2 bases and J by 2 bases, with 6 bases between the two germline ends. The CDR3 has 13 amino acids. CDR1 and CDR2 from the germline V gene are MRHNA and SNTAGT. The CDR3 sequence: CASSDGMNYGYTF. In DNA form, the CDR3 reads TGTGCCAGCAGTGACGGGATGAACTATGGCTACACCTTC.

The rearrangement joins TRBV18 to TRBJ2-3; D gene unclear. The germline gives CDR1 KGHSH, CDR2 LQKENI. The ends were cut back, 4 bases at V and 3 bases at J, with 8 bases in the middle. The CDR3 length is 13 residues. The CDR3 is CASSLERTDTQYF. CDR3 bases: TGTGCCAGCTCACTAGAAAGGACAGATACGCAGTATTTT. Supplemented by reference TRBV18 and TRBJ2-3, the full variable domain reads NAGVMQNPRHLVRRRGQEARLRCSPMKGHSHVYWYRQLPEEGLKFMVYLQKENIIDESGMPKERFSAEFPKEGPSILRIQQVVRGDSAAYFCASSLERTDTQYFGPGTRLTVL.

Points on this clone: Within the sample, other DNA sequences also encode this same CDR3. The chain couples TRBV10-3 to TRBJ2-3; no reliable D call. The CDR3 has 12 amino acids. With 6 bases removed from V and 0 bases from J, the gap between germline ends came to 4 bases. CDR1 and CDR2 (germline): ENHRY, SYGVKD. The CDR3 DNA sequence: TGTGCCATCAGGGGCAGCACAGATACGCAGTATTTT. Protein sequence: CAIRGSTDTQYF.

The DNA of the CDR3 is TGTGCCAGCAGCTTAACGGCTAGCGCGGGCACAGATACGCAGTATTTT. This translates into CASSLTASAGTDTQYF. The chain is built from TRBV7-3 and TRBJ2-3; tentative D call: TRBD2 (6 bases). Germline-derived CDR1 and CDR2 are SGHTA and FQGTGA. V lost 0 bases to trimming and J lost 1 base, with 11 bases between them. CDR3 length: 16 residues.

The rearrangement joins TRBV5-6 to TRBJ1-4; 11 bases fit TRBD1. The CDR3 extends over 15 amino acids. CDR1 is SGHDT and CDR2 is YYEEEE in the germline V gene. V lost 3 bases to trimming and J lost 8 bases; unmatched junction nucleotides: 6. CDR3 nucleotides: TGTGCCAGCAGCTCGGACAGGGGGCGCGGGGAAAAACTGTTTTTT. Its protein is CASSSDRGRGEKLFF.

This clone has just one count. V and J are TRBV11-2 and TRBJ2-3, with TRBD2 identical over 11 bases. Germline CDR1 reads SGHAT; CDR2 reads FQNNGV. V shed 3 bases, J shed 3 bases, and the junction held 11 bases outside the gene matches. CDR3 length: 18 amino acids. For the CDR3, the DNA is TGTGCCAGCAGCTTGGGGACCCTAGCGGGAGGCGAAACAGATACGCAGTATTTT. Encoded protein: CASSLGTLAGGETDTQYF.

This CDR3 is CASSLGPGQGNSPLHF. DNA of the CDR3: TGTGCCAGCAGCTTGGGACCGGGACAGGGAAATTCACCCCTCCACTTT. The chain carries TRBV5-4 and TRBJ1-6, with TRBD1 identical over 9 bases. Germline values: CDR1 SGHNT, CDR2 YYREEE (reference sequence). V dropped 0 bases and J dropped 7; count of bases not matched to a gene: 5. The CDR3 runs 16 residues.

The chain carries TRBV5-1 and TRBJ2-7; D is possibly TRBD2 (6 bases). Germline loops: CDR1 SGHRS, CDR2 YFSETQ. The CDR3 totals 14 residues. The V end lost 4 bases, the J end lost 8 bases, and 19 bases lay between the germline ends. The CDR3 sequence is CASSPGGGSLQQYF. The CDR3 nucleotides are TGCGCCAGCAGCCCTGGGGGAGGCTCTTTGCAGCAGTACTTC.